This is a list of T cell receptor beta chains from one sample in a study of CD8+CD57+ T cells in acquired aplastic anemia. MiXCR, run by TCRdb on the reads, gives a single entry per CDR3 protein. The sample has about 150,000 distinct CDR3 sequences, over 50% seen once; the top ten hold 10% to 15%. Source material: sorted CD4+, CD8+, or CD8+CD57+ T cells (not recorded which) from PBMCs. These receptors were collected from a human donor with aplastic anemia. CDR3s include the opening cysteine and the closing phenylalanine or tryptophan. D genes are given only for firm matches.

j_call: TRBJ1-2
v_call: TRBV19
d_call: NA
cdr3_aa: CASSIGGGYGYTF
cdr3_nt: TGTGCCAGTAGTATTGGGGGCGGCTATGGCTACACCTTC

j_call: TRBJ2-7
v_call: TRBV4-3
d_call: NA
cdr3_aa: CASSQVINYDQYF
cdr3_nt: TGCGCCAGCAGCCAAGTTATCAACTACGATCAGTACTTC

j_call: TRBJ2-7
v_call: TRBV29-1
d_call: NA
cdr3_aa: CSVEDLLVGEQYF
cdr3_nt: TGCAGCGTTGAAGATCTCCTGGTGGGCGAGCAGTACTTC

j_call: TRBJ1-6
v_call: TRBV7-8
d_call: NA
cdr3_aa: CASSTGGNSPLHF
cdr3_nt: TGTGCCAGCAGCACCGGGGGCAACTCACCCCTCCACTTT

j_call: TRBJ2-7
v_call: TRBV15
d_call: NA
cdr3_aa: CATSTSPDGGWEQYF
cdr3_nt: TGTGCCACCAGCACCTCTCCGGATGGGGGTTGGGAGCAGTACTTC

j_call: TRBJ1-6
v_call: TRBV12-3/TRBV12-4
d_call: NA
cdr3_aa: CASSLPGTPLHF
cdr3_nt: TGTGCCAGCAGTTTACCGGGGACACCCCTCCACTTT

j_call: TRBJ2-3
v_call: TRBV6-1
d_call: TRBD2
cdr3_aa: CASSRTSGESTDTQYF
cdr3_nt: TGTGCCAGCAGTCGGACTAGCGGGGAGAGCACAGATACGCAGTATTTT

j_call: TRBJ1-3
v_call: TRBV25-1
d_call: NA
cdr3_aa: CASSGNALLDRNLPYSGNTIYF
cdr3_nt: TGTGCCAGCAGTGGGAACGCCCTCCTTGACCGGAACCTGCCTTACTCTGGAAACACCATATATTTT

j_call: TRBJ2-7
v_call: TRBV20-1
d_call: TRBD2
cdr3_aa: CSANPGLRSFEQYF
cdr3_nt: TGCAGTGCTAATCCGGGACTACGCTCCTTCGAGCAGTACTTC

j_call: TRBJ2-1
v_call: TRBV24-1
d_call: NA
cdr3_aa: CATRNSYNEQFF
cdr3_nt: TGTGCCACCAGAAATTCTTACAATGAGCAGTTCTTC

j_call: TRBJ1-2
v_call: TRBV27
d_call: NA
cdr3_aa: CASSEGQIYGYTF
cdr3_nt: TGTGCCAGCAGTGAAGGACAAATCTATGGCTACACCTTC